This is a list of T cell receptor beta chains from one sample in a study of T cell responses to AZD1222 COVID-19 vaccine. Repertoires were generated with immunoSEQ multiplex PCR, while TCRdb's copy carries only in-frame clones and drops some. Here the sample spans about 94,000 clones, 85% being singletons. The sequences come from peripheral blood, collected 28 days after the second AZD1222 dose. Receptors were obtained from an adult who received the AZD1222 COVID-19 vaccine. Both conserved end residues are trimmed from each CDR3. D genes are given only for firm matches.

v_call d_call cdr3_aa
TRBV7-2 - ASSLVGGGAEKLF
TRBV4-1 TRBD2 ASSHPGSGRYEQY
TRBV18 - ASSPDPNQPQH
TRBV20-1 - SASLPMRGTDTQY
TRBV5-6 - ASSLGDRQRNGELF
TRBV2 - ASSEALPGAEQY
TRBV5-1 - ASSLVVEGDTQY
TRBV27 - ASSLLRQGGSYEQY
TRBV5-6 - ASTYSPGLRTGELF
TRBV7-9 - ASSSQGDEQY
TRBV29-1 - SARDPGYEQY
TRBV29-1 TRBD1 SAVGQGRGYT
TRBV6-5 TRBD1 ASSATGQSYEQY
TRBV7-3 TRBD1 ASSPGGGAGYTIY
TRBV5-1 TRBD1 ASSATGDSTEAF
TRBV12-5 - ASGLGGSGNTIY
TRBV4-1 TRBD1 ASSQDYQTGSFLSNQPQH
TRBV7-3 TRBD2 ASSLNPRTSGRDEQF
TRBV7-3 - ASSLGVGNSPLH
TRBV5-1 - ASSLAWAGKSGTEAF
TRBV11-2 - ASSFGGQETQY
TRBV6-5 TRBD2 ASSYGMWEGGNEQF
TRBV6-1 - ASSEALAGAHNEQF
TRBV12-5 TRBD1 ASFLGQGGAGELF
TRBV7-2 TRBD1 ASSSGQGSSPLH
TRBV12-5 - ASGLEGGTEAF
TRBV23-1 - ASSHRCRDNSPLH
TRBV2 - AILFRDADTQY
TRBV19 TRBD1 ASRGTGGAYTEAF
TRBV30 - AWSGSPEGTQY
TRBV13 - ASNLDPWAASGPDTQY
TRBV28 - ASSFTRANTGELF
TRBV10-3 - AISEGTANTEAF
TRBV2 TRBD2 ASSEGDYARGTDTQY
TRBV18 - ASSPIRKGSSTDTQY
TRBV6-4 TRBD2 ASSDWSGSLGEQF
TRBV7-2 TRBD1 ASSSGQGANSPLH
TRBV7-2 - ASSLRAVASTKQY
TRBV20-1 - SATNYGYT
TRBV29-1 - SVGVRAGGGYT
TRBV11-3 - ASSLDLSSEQY
TRBV15 TRBD2 ATSRVGREDIQY
TRBV27 TRBD2 ASSLASSGRSNEQF
TRBV7-2 - ASSLGLVGETQY
TRBV19 - ASSIPLSSYNEQF
TRBV18 TRBD1 ASSPTGLGQPQH
TRBV19 - ASKSQSYSNTEAF
TRBV6-5 TRBD2 ASWGLAGDEQY
TRBV27 - ASSSTLGANEQF
TRBV28 - ASSLGAAGYSGYT
TRBV28 - ASTPGGRQREKLF
TRBV29-1 - SVGEPNTEAF
TRBV15 - ATSRDHGGAAEQY
TRBV20-1 - SIGRRETQY
TRBV25-1 - ASSEWPGTETDTQY